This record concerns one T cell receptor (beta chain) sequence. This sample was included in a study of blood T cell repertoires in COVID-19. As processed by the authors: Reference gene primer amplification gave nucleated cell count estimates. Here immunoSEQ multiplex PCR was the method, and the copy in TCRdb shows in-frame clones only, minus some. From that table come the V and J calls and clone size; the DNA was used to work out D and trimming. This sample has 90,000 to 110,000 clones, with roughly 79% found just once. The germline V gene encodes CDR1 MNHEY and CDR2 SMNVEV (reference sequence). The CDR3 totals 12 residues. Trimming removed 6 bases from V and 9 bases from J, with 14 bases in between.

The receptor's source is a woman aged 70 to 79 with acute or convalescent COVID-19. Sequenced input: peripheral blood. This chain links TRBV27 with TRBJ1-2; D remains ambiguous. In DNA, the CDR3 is TGTGCCAGCAGGGGCCCGGTGGCAAGCTACACCTTC. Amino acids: CASRGPVASYTF.